One and the same sample provided the 2 T cell receptor beta chains below, sequenced in a study of T cells in Graves' hyperthyroidism and ophthalmopathy (dated by TCRdb to about 2019). Library preparation employed multiplex PCR. TCRdb names Illumina HiSeq 2000 as the instrument used. The TCR beta CDR3 regions were amplified from RNA transcripts. A first-round RT-PCR of the TCR CDR3 used the HTBI primer set with the Qiagen OneStep RT-PCR kit. TCRdb reprocessed the public reads (quality trimming at Q25 with fastp, clone calling with MiXCR) and kept in-frame beta chains. Each record represents a unique CDR3 protein, reported with the most common genes and DNA among its rows. This sample has roughly 640,000 distinct CDR3 sequences in its table, and roughly 15% of those were observed once. The ten most abundant clones make up more than 3% of the sample. The sample was blood. Source of these receptors: a woman aged 40 to 50 with Graves' ophthalmopathy.

The CDR3: CASSTRQEYSNQPQHF. The CDR3 DNA follows: TGCGCCAGCAGCACCCGACAGGAATATAGCAATCAGCCCCAGCATTTT. J is TRBJ1-5 and V is TRBV4-1; perhaps TRBD1 as D (6 bases). The CDR3 length is 16 residues. Germline V gene sequence: CDR1 MGHRA, CDR2 YSYEKL. Trimming cost V 5 bases and J 0 bases, with 14 bases left between them.

The sample holds many counts of this clonotype. The chain joins TRBV28 to TRBJ1-4, with a tentative D call TRBD1 (5 bases). The V gene's germline CDR1 is MDHEN and CDR2 SYDVKM. V dropped 6 bases and J dropped 5 bases, with 16 bases sitting between them. The CDR3 runs to 15 residues. This chain's CDR3 is CASSTKWRGNEKLFF. CDR3 coding DNA: TGTGCCAGCAGCACCAAATGGAGGGGCAATGAAAAACTGTTTTTT.